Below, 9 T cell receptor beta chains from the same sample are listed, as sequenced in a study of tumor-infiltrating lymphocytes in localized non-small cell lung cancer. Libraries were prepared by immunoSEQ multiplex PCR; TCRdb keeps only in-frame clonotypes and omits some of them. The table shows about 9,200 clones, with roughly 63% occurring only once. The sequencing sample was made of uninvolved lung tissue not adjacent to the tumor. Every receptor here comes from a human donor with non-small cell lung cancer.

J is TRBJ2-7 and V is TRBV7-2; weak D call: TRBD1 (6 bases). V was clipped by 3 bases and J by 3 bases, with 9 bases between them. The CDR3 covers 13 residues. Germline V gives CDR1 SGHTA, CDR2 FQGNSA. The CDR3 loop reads CASSLGQDYEQYF. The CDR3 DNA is TGTGCCAGCAGCTTGGGACAAGACTACGAGCAGTACTTC.

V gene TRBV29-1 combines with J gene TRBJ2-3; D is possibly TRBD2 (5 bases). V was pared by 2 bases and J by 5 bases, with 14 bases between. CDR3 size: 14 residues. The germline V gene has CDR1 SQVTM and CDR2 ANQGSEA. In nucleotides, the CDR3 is TGCAGCGTTGAACCTAGCAGAGAGGGAGATACGCAGTATTTT. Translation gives CSVEPSREGDTQYF.

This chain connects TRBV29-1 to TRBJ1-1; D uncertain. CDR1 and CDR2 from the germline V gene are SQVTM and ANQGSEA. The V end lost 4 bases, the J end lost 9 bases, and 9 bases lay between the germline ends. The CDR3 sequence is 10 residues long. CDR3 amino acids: CSVVTEKAFF. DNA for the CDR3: TGCAGCGTTGTCACGGAGAAAGCTTTCTTT.

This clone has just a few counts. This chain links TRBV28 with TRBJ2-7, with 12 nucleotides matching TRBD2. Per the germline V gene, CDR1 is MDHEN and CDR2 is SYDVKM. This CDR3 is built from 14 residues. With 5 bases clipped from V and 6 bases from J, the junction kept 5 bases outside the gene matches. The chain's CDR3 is CASSPSGGAIEQYF. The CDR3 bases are TGTGCCAGCAGTCCTAGCGGGGGGGCAATCGAGCAGTACTTC.

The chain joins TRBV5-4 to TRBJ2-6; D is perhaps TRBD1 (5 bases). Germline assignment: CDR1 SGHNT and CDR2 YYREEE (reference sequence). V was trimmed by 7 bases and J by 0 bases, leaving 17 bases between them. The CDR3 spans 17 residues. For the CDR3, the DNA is TGTGCCAGCCAATTGACAGCCTTCCCCTCTGGGGCCAACGTCCTGACTTTC. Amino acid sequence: CASQLTAFPSGANVLTF.

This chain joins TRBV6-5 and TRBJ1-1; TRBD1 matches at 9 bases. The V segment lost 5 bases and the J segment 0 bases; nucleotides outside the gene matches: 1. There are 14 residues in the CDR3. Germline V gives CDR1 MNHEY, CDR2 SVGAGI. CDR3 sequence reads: CASSDRGMNTEAFF. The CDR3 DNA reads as TGTGCCAGCAGTGACAGGGGGATGAACACTGAAGCTTTCTTT.

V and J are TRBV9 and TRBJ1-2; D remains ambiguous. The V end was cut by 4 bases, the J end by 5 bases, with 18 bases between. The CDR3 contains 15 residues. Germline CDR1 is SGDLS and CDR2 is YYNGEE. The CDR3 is CASSPAIAQNYGYTF. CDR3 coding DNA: TGTGCCAGCAGCCCGGCCATCGCTCAAAATTATGGCTACACCTTC.

The CDR3 DNA sequence: TGTGCCAGTAGATGGGAGAGAACGCAGTATTTT. Protein product: CASRWERTQYF. This chain joins TRBV19 and TRBJ2-3; possible D gene TRBD2, 5 bases. The CDR3 is 11 residues long. V lost 6 bases to trimming and J lost 9 bases, with 10 bases between them. Germline V gene lookup returns CDR1 LNHDA and CDR2 SQIVND (reference sequence).

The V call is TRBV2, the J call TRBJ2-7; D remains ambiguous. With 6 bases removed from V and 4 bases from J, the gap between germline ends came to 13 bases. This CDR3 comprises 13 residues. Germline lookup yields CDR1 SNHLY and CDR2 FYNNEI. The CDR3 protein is CASRASGWYEQYF. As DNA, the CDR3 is TGTGCCAGCAGAGCCAGTGGGTGGTACGAGCAGTACTTC.